These 13 T cell receptor beta chains came from one sample sequenced in a study of shared clonotypes between healthy human individuals. As defined, naive CD8 cells were CD45RO-negative and positively selected for CCR7, with terminally differentiated effector memory CD45RA+ cells excluded. Measured with immunoSEQ multiplex PCR; TCRdb has only the in-frame clones, and not every one. The sample lists around 2,000,000 clones; roughly 94% were seen once. The sample was naive CD8+ T cells sorted from blood. These receptors were taken from a man younger than 35 in good health.

This chain links TRBV29-1 with TRBJ2-7; D tentatively reads TRBD1 or TRBD2 (5 bases each). V shed 2 bases and J shed 6 bases, with 11 bases lying between them. The CDR3 is 12 residues long. Germline assignment: CDR1 SQVTM and CDR2 ANQGSEA. The CDR3 DNA reads as TGCAGCGTTGAAACAGGACTTGGCGAGCAGTACTTC. This codes for CSVETGLGEQYF.

The chain joins TRBV4-2 to TRBJ2-7, with no clear D. Germline loops: CDR1 LGHNA, CDR2 YNFKEQ. V was pared by 0 bases and J by 4 bases, with 13 bases between. The CDR3 sequence is 15 residues long. In nucleotides, the CDR3 is TGTGCCAGCAGCCAAGAGTGGGGTGAAAGGTACGAGCAGTACTTC. Protein sequence: CASSQEWGERYEQYF.

The chain has TRBV11-2 and TRBJ2-1; D might be TRBD2 (6 bases). The CDR3 contains 15 residues. Trimming removed 2 bases at V and 8 bases at J, with 16 bases between. Germline V CDR1 and CDR2: SGHAT, FQNNGV. CDR3 sequence reads: CASSLLWGGNDEQFF. CDR3 DNA sequence: TGTGCCAGCAGCTTACTGTGGGGCGGGAACGATGAGCAGTTCTTC.

The chain joins TRBV2 to TRBJ1-1; D is uncertain. Between the trimmed V and J ends, which lost 0 bases and 3 bases, there was a span of 26 bases. The CDR3 is 20 amino acids. Germline CDR1 and CDR2: SNHLY and FYNNEI. The CDR3 is CASSEALYGEGTKKDTEAFF. CDR3 nucleotides: TGTGCCAGCAGTGAAGCGCTTTATGGGGAGGGTACGAAAAAGGACACTGAAGCTTTCTTT.

The chain employs TRBV4-3 and TRBJ2-5, with 7 nucleotides matching TRBD2. J was trimmed by 7 bases and V by 0 bases; bases with no gene match: 11. The CDR3 has 16 amino acids. Germline CDR1 LGHNA, CDR2 YSLEER. CDR3 residues: CASSQESGDYAGTQYF. The CDR3 nucleotides are TGCGCCAGCAGCCAAGAAAGTGGGGACTACGCTGGGACCCAGTACTTC.

The genes are TRBV21-1 and TRBJ1-5; the table calls TRBD1, which could not be checked here. TRBV21-1 is assigned pseudogene status. This CDR3 region has 15 residues. The DNA for the CDR3 is TGTGCCAGCAGCGGTAGGGACAGGGGCAATCAGCCCCAGCATTTT. Translation: CASSGRDRGNQPQHF.

The rearrangement uses TRBV7-9 and TRBJ1-1; 9 bases match TRBD1. V was clipped by 10 bases and J by 3 bases; unmatched bases: 15. This CDR3 region has 16 residues. The germline V gene has CDR1 SEHNR and CDR2 FQNEAQ (reference sequence). CDR3 in DNA: TGTGCCATTACTCGGGACAGGGTAATGGGGGACACTGAAGCTTTCTTT. This sequence encodes CAITRDRVMGDTEAFF.

The chain is built from TRBV7-8 and TRBJ2-4; D uncertain. CDR1 and CDR2 (germline): SGHVS, FQNEAQ. This CDR3 has 15 residues. V was shortened by 1 base and J by 1 base, with 8 bases between the two germline ends. CDR3 loop: CASSLEESAKNIQYF. The CDR3 DNA sequence: TGTGCCAGCAGCTTAGAGGAGTCGGCCAAAAACATTCAGTACTTC. The full variable domain, rest sourced from reference TRBV7-8 and TRBJ2-4, is GAGVSQSPRYKVAKRGQDVALRCDPISGHVSLFWYQQALGQGPEFLTYFQNEAQLDKSGLPSDRFFAERPEGSVSTLKIQRTQQEDSAVYLCASSLEESAKNIQYFGAGTRLSVL.

This clone was detected once. CDR3 loop: CASSDAGASTPYEQYF. The CDR3 nucleotides read TGTGCCAGCAGTGATGCGGGGGCTAGTACCCCGTATGAGCAGTACTTC. The genes are TRBV27 and TRBJ2-7; D is perhaps TRBD2 (7 bases). The V gene lost 5 bases and the J gene lost 7 bases, with 24 bases spanning the gap. CDR3 length: 16 residues. The V gene's germline CDR1 is MNHEY and CDR2 SMNVEV (reference sequence).

CDR3 in amino acids: CASSLRGLGVLDTQYF. CDR3 DNA: TGTGCCAGCAGCTTACGAGGACTAGGGGTTCTTGATACGCAGTATTTT. The gene calls are TRBV7-3 and TRBJ2-3; 7 nucleotides align to TRBD2. The CDR3 covers 16 residues. V dropped 2 bases and J dropped 6; count of bases not matched to a gene: 11. The V gene's germline CDR1 is SGHTA and CDR2 FQGTGA.

V gene TRBV7-9 combines with J gene TRBJ1-4, with 7 bases lining up with TRBD1. The CDR3 totals 14 residues. The germline V gene has CDR1 SEHNR and CDR2 FQNEAQ (reference sequence). The J segment lost 2 bases and the V segment lost 8 bases, leaving 5 bases of the junction unmatched. CDR3 amino acids: CASGQTGTNEKLFF. CDR3 coding DNA: TGTGCCAGCGGCCAGACAGGGACTAATGAAAAACTGTTTTTT.

The chain employs TRBV14 and TRBJ1-4; D unresolved. The V gene's germline CDR1 is SGHDN and CDR2 FVKESK. V dropped 0 bases and J dropped 8 bases, with 16 bases sitting between them. CDR3 length equals 16 residues. This chain's CDR3 is CASSQDGIGGPEKLFF. In nucleotides, the CDR3 is TGTGCCAGCAGCCAAGATGGGATCGGTGGGCCCGAAAAACTGTTTTTT. Drawing the rest from reference TRBV14 and TRBJ1-4, the complete variable domain is EAGVTQFPSHSVIEKGQTVTLRCDPISGHDNLYWYRRVMGKEIKFLLHFVKESKQDESGMPNNRFLAERTGGTYSTLKVQPAELEDSGVYFCASSQDGIGGPEKLFFGSGTQLSVL.

J is TRBJ1-4 and V is TRBV28; tentatively, D is TRBD1 (6 bases). CDR3 size: 16 residues. The germline V gene encodes CDR1 MDHEN and CDR2 SYDVKM. Deletions cut 6 bases from V and 0 bases from J, with 14 bases between. CDR3 sequence reads: CASRGTGSATNEKLFF. In DNA, the CDR3 is TGTGCCAGCAGGGGTACAGGGTCTGCAACTAATGAAAAACTGTTTTTT.